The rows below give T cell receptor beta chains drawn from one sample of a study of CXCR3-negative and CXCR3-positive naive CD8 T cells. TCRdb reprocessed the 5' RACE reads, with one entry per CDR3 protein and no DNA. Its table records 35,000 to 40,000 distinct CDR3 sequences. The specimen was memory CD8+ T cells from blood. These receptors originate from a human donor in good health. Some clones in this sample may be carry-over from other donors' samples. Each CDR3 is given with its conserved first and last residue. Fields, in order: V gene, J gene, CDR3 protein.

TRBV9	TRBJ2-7	CASTTGPSGAYEQYF
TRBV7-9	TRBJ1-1	CASSQTWMNTEAFF
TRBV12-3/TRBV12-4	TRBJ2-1	CASSLIGNEQFF
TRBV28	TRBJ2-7	CASSRPGLAGDEQYF
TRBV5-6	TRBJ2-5	CASSLPGAYQETQYF
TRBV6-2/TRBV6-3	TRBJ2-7	CASSYETGEQYF
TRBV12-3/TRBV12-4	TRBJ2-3	CASSLLPSDTQYF
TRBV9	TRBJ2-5	CASSKTSGRAQETQYF
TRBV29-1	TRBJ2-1	CSVGSGNEQFF
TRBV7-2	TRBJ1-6	CASSPRGGPLHF
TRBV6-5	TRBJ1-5	CASSYSFPGAVVQPQHF
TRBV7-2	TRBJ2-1	CASSSVQGLAIDDQFF
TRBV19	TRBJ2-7	CASSMASGYPYEQYF
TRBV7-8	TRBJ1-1	CASSWPIAGYMNTEAFF
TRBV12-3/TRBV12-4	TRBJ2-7	CASSGVLYEQYF
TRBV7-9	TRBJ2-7	CASSSAGQGAYEQYF
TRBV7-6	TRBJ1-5	CASTPAAGGNQPQHF
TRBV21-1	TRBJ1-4	CASVGPGGNEKLFF
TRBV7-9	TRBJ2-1	CASSSPPSGGAHNEQFF
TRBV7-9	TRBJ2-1	CASSSPYEQFF
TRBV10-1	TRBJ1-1	CATSEGQGPNTEAFF
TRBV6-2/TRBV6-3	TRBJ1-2	CASSYQTKALYGYTF
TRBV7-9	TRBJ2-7	CASSSPALAGEQYF
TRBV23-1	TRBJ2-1	CASSQSLPGDITYNEQFF
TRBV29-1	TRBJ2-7	CSVRARDRTFSYEQYF
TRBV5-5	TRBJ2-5	CASSLLLTGVKGETQYF
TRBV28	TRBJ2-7	CASSFGGGAYEQYF
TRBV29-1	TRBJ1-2	CSVDEPDTGDGYTF
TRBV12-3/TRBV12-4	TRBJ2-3	CASSSTGSTDTQYF